One and the same sample provided the 18 T cell receptor beta chains below, sequenced in a study of blood T cell repertoires in COVID-19. The method was immunoSEQ multiplex PCR; TCRdb's version includes in-frame clones alone and lacks a portion of them. The sample holds some 100,000 clones, approximately 89% seen once. The specimen sequenced was peripheral blood. These receptors all come from a man in his fifties with active COVID-19.

The V and J genes are TRBV4-2 and TRBJ1-6; TRBD1 agrees at 7 bases. Germline loops: CDR1 LGHNA, CDR2 YNFKEQ. V lost 3 bases and J lost 0; bases outside the gene matches: 17. The CDR3 extends over 21 amino acids. The CDR3 sequence is CASSQDQNRGRLSSYNSPLHF. As DNA, the CDR3 is TGTGCCAGCAGCCAGGATCAAAACAGGGGCAGACTTAGCTCCTATAATTCACCCCTCCACTTT.

The rearrangement links TRBV6-5 to TRBJ2-3; no reliable D call. Germline CDR1 is MNHEY and CDR2 is SVGAGI. This CDR3 region has 16 residues. V was cut by 2 bases and J by 4 bases, with 16 bases left in between. The CDR3 protein is CASSYGVSYLPDTQYF. For the CDR3, the DNA is TGTGCCAGCAGTTACGGTGTTAGCTACCTCCCAGATACGCAGTATTTT.

The rearrangement uses TRBV27 and TRBJ2-3; no firm D call. This CDR3 has 14 residues. Germline CDR1 and CDR2: MNHEY and SMNVEV (reference sequence). Trimming removed 5 bases at V and 2 bases at J, with 11 bases between. The CDR3 DNA sequence: TGTGCCAGCAGTCCACTAAGCCTCACAGATACGCAGTATTTT. Protein sequence: CASSPLSLTDTQYF.

The chain employs TRBV5-6 and TRBJ2-7; weak D call: TRBD1 (6 bases). CDR3 size: 14 residues. Germline V lookup: CDR1 SGHDT, CDR2 YYEEEE. V lost 5 bases, J lost 6 bases, and 18 bases lay in between. The CDR3 DNA sequence: TGTGCCAGCAGGTTTCAGGGGACCTCTGCCGAGCAGTACGTC. Its protein is CASRFQGTSAEQYV.

The chain has TRBV28 and TRBJ2-3; D possibly corresponds to TRBD1 (5 bases). The germline CDR1 and CDR2 sequences are MDHEN and SYDVKM. CDR3 length equals 17 residues. Deletions cut 1 base from V and 0 bases from J, with 14 bases between. Written as DNA, the CDR3 is TGTGCCAGCAGTTTATATTCGGCAGGGTCGAGCACAGATACGCAGTATTTT. Its protein product is CASSLYSAGSSTDTQYF.

The CDR3 loop is CASSLLSRVNNQPQHF. CDR3 nucleotide sequence: TGTGCCAGCAGCTTACTTTCCAGGGTTAACAATCAGCCCCAGCATTTT. V and J are TRBV7-8 and TRBJ1-5, with a weak D call TRBD1 (5 bases). This CDR3 has 16 residues. Germline values: CDR1 SGHVS, CDR2 FQNEAQ. V dropped 2 bases and J dropped 3 bases, with 14 bases sitting between them.

V usage is TRBV4-2 and J usage is TRBJ2-1; TRBD2 aligns across 10 bases. Per the germline V gene, CDR1 is LGHNA and CDR2 is YNFKEQ. CDR3 size: 16 residues. The V and J ends lost 1 base and 4 bases, in that order; junction bases with no gene match: 4. The CDR3 DNA follows: TGTGCCAGCAGCCAAGCTCCAGCGGGGGGGTACAATGAGCAGTTCTTC. Translated, it gives CASSQAPAGGYNEQFF.

This rearrangement joins TRBV5-1 to TRBJ2-2; 7 bases align to TRBD1. The CDR3 covers 17 residues. Germline CDR1 reads SGHRS; CDR2 reads YFSETQ. V was clipped by 3 bases and J by 5 bases; unmatched bases: 13. CDR3 region: CASSWSYRGGKTGELFF. The CDR3 DNA is TGCGCCAGCAGCTGGTCCTACAGGGGTGGTAAGACCGGGGAGCTGTTTTTT.

This clone was seen only once. The chain is built from TRBV27 and TRBJ2-1; TRBD2 matches at 11 bases. With V trimmed by 6 bases and J by 0 bases, 4 bases remained unmatched. This CDR3 comprises 16 residues. Germline CDR1 reads MNHEY; CDR2 reads SMNVEV (reference sequence). The CDR3 sequence: CASSATSGGSYNEQFF. In DNA, the CDR3 is TGTGCCAGCAGCGCAACTAGCGGGGGCTCCTACAATGAGCAGTTCTTC.

V is TRBV18 and J is TRBJ1-4; 8 bases agree with TRBD1. The CDR3 is made up of 14 amino acids. The germline gives CDR1 KGHSH, CDR2 LQKENI. Trimming took 3 bases from V and 6 from J; bases not matched to a gene: 3. The CDR3 DNA sequence: TGTGCCAGCTCACCCCAGGGGGCAGATGAAAAACTGTTTTTT. Translating it yields CASSPQGADEKLFF.

This chain connects TRBV5-6 to TRBJ1-6; D ambiguous. The CDR3 has 14 amino acids. V lost 0 bases and J lost 8, with 9 bases in between. The V gene's germline CDR1 is SGHDT and CDR2 YYEEEE. The chain's CDR3 is CASSLGSRDSPLHF. DNA of the CDR3: TGTGCCAGCAGCTTGGGGTCGAGGGATTCACCCCTCCACTTT. Combining the CDR3 with reference TRBV5-6 and TRBJ1-6 gives the whole variable domain DAGVTQSPTHLIKTRGQQVTLRCSPKSGHDTVSWYQQALGQGPQFIFQYYEEEERQRGNFPDRFSGHQFPNYSSELNVNALLLGDSALYLCASSLGSRDSPLHFGNGTRLTVT.

This rearrangement joins TRBV9 to TRBJ1-2, with D possibly TRBD1 on 5 matching bases. The CDR3 contains 14 residues. Trimming took off 4 bases at V and 6 bases at J, with 16 bases between the two ends. CDR1 is SGDLS, CDR2 YYNGEE, per germline. CDR3 DNA: TGTGCCAGCAGCCCATATGGGGGGTCGGATGGCTACACCTTC. Protein: CASSPYGGSDGYTF.

The CDR3 DNA follows: TGTGCCAGCAGTTACGCGCGTAGCAATCAGCCCCAGCATTTT. Translating it yields CASSYARSNQPQHF. V and J are TRBV6-5 and TRBJ1-5, with no clear D. Trimming removed 2 bases at V and 0 bases at J, with 5 bases between. Per germline, CDR1 MNHEY and CDR2 SVGAGI. The CDR3 length is 14 residues.

The chain is built from TRBV24-1 and TRBJ2-1; 12 nucleotides match TRBD2. V shed 6 bases, J shed 4 bases, and the junction held 0 bases outside the gene matches. Germline CDR1 and CDR2: KGHDR and SFDVKD. This CDR3 contains 14 residues. CDR3 DNA: TGTGCCACCAGTACTAGCGGGGGGTACAATGAGCAGTTCTTC. It specifies CATSTSGGYNEQFF.

The V and J genes are TRBV7-2 and TRBJ2-1; 13 bases map to TRBD2. Germline V CDR1 and CDR2: SGHTA, FQGNSA. The CDR3 contains 17 residues. The V segment lost 3 bases and the J segment 6 bases; nucleotides outside the gene matches: 8. The CDR3 is CASSFSGLAGVANEQFF. The CDR3 DNA is TGTGCCAGCAGCTTCTCAGGACTAGCGGGAGTAGCCAATGAGCAGTTCTTC.

This clone was observed a single time. The rearrangement uses TRBV18 and TRBJ2-5; D perhaps matches TRBD2 (6 bases). CDR3 length: 16 residues. The germline CDR1 and CDR2 sequences are KGHSH and LQKENI. Deletions cut 2 bases from V and 5 bases from J, with 18 bases between. The CDR3: CASSPLAAAPTETQYF. The CDR3 DNA reads TGTGCCAGCTCACCATTAGCGGCCGCTCCTACGGAGACCCAGTACTTC.

The V gene is TRBV4-1, the J gene TRBJ2-7, with 8 bases fitting TRBD1. Germline lookup yields CDR1 MGHRA and CDR2 YSYEKL. CDR3 length equals 13 residues. J was trimmed by 7 bases and V by 3 bases; bases with no gene match: 5. The CDR3, as DNA: TGCGCCAGCAGCCAGAGACAGGGGAGAGAGCAGTACGTC. This encodes CASSQRQGREQYV.

The rearrangement uses TRBV5-1 and TRBJ2-5; D uncertain. CDR3 size: 13 residues. Deletions cut 0 bases from V and 4 bases from J, with 7 bases between. Germline V gene lookup returns CDR1 SGHRS and CDR2 YFSETQ. The CDR3 is CASSLAPGETQYF. The CDR3 coding sequence is TGCGCCAGCAGCTTGGCCCCGGGAGAGACCCAGTACTTC.